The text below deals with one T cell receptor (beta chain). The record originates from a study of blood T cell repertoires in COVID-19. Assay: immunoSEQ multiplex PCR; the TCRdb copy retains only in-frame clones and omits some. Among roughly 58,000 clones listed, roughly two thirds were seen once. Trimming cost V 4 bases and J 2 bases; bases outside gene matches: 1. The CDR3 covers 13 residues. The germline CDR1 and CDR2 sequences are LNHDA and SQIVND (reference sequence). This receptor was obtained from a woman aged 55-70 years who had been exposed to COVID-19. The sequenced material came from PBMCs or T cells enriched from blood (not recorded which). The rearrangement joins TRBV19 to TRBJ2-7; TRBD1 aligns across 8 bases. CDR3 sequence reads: CASSNRGAYEQYF. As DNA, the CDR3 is TGTGCCAGTAGTAACAGGGGGGCCTACGAGCAGTACTTC.